The 9 T cell receptor beta chains presented below share a single source sample, sequenced in a study of CD8+CD57+ T cells in acquired aplastic anemia. Patients sequenced had flow cytometry evidence of CD8+CD57+ cell expansion. Profiling of TCR beta VDJ combinations and CDR3 sequences used genomic DNA as template. MiXCR, applied by TCRdb to the reads, yields one record per CDR3 protein. The sample shows around 200,000 distinct CDR3 sequences, about 44% of them seen only once. Sequenced sample: sorted CD4+, CD8+, or CD8+CD57+ T cells (not recorded which) from PBMCs. These TCRs come from a human donor with aplastic anemia.

In its sample, this clonotype was seen once. This may be a read error, as it is one base from a much larger clone. The chain recombines TRBV4-1 with TRBJ1-1, with D possibly matching TRBD1 (6 bases). Germline CDR1 reads MGHRA; CDR2 reads YSYEKL. There are 14 residues in the CDR3. Here the CDR3 DNA reads TGCGCCAGCAGCCCGGAGACGAGGGACACTGAAGCTCTCTTT. It encodes CASSPETRDTEALF.

The CDR3 here is CASSLFSTSYEQYF. The DNA for the CDR3 is TGTGCCAGCAGCTTATTTAGTACCTCCTACGAGCAGTACTTC. This chain links TRBV5-6 with TRBJ2-7; unclear D gene. Germline CDR1 reads SGHDT; CDR2 reads YYEEEE. Trimming removed 2 bases from V and 0 bases from J, with 9 bases in between. The CDR3 runs 14 residues. The whole variable domain, remainder taken from reference TRBV5-6 and TRBJ2-7, is DAGVTQSPTHLIKTRGQQVTLRCSPKSGHDTVSWYQQALGQGPQFIFQYYEEEERQRGNFPDRFSGHQFPNYSSELNVNALLLGDSALYLCASSLFSTSYEQYFGPGTRLTVT.

This clonotype was observed a handful of times. The chain joins TRBV7-8 to TRBJ2-3, with D tentatively TRBD2 (6 bases). The CDR3 has 13 amino acids. CDR1 SGHVS and CDR2 FQNEAQ come from the germline V gene. V lost 3 bases, J lost 6 bases, and 10 bases lay in between. The CDR3 protein is CASSLVGRDTQYF. For the CDR3, the DNA is TGTGCCAGCAGCTTGGTAGGGAGGGATACGCAGTATTTT.

The chain uses TRBV24-1 and TRBJ2-3; TRBD2 matches at 9 bases. V trimming: 5 bases; J trimming: 3 bases; junction bases outside the gene matches: 5. The germline gives CDR1 KGHDR, CDR2 SFDVKD. This CDR3 spans 15 amino acids. CDR3 coding DNA: TGTGCCACCAGTGCTTTAGCGGGGGAGACAGATACGCAGTATTTT. Its protein is CATSALAGETDTQYF.

This clonotype was seen at least ten times. The rearrangement joins TRBV6-1 to TRBJ1-5; D is uncertain. V lost 4 bases, J lost 5 bases, and 15 bases lay in between. CDR1 is MNHNS and CDR2 is SASEGT in the germline V gene. The length of the CDR3 is 15 residues. The CDR3 sequence: CASSGGWSGDQPQHF. CDR3 sequence (DNA): TGTGCCAGCAGTGGAGGCTGGTCCGGGGATCAGCCCCAGCATTTT.

This clonotype was recorded at least ten times. V and J are TRBV7-2 and TRBJ1-6, with D unclear. The length of the CDR3 is 14 residues. Germline-derived CDR1 and CDR2 are SGHTA and FQGNSA. Trimming took off 2 bases at V and 8 bases at J, with 10 bases between the two ends. The CDR3 DNA sequence: TGTGCCAGCAGCTTATCCGGCCCGGATTCACCCCTCCACTTT. It yields the protein CASSLSGPDSPLHF.

The chain couples TRBV10-3 to TRBJ2-2; 7 bases fit TRBD1. The CDR3 length is 14 residues. The trim removed 5 bases at V and 5 bases at J, leaving 5 bases unmatched. From germline, CDR1 is ENHRY and CDR2 SYGVKD. CDR3 nucleotide sequence: TGTGCCATCAGTCCAATACAGGGGACCGGGGAGCTGTTTTTT. It specifies CAISPIQGTGELFF.

The chain carries TRBV2 and TRBJ2-2; D remains ambiguous. Germline assignment: CDR1 SNHLY and CDR2 FYNNEI. The V gene lost 1 base and the J gene lost 3 bases, with 6 bases spanning the gap. CDR3 length equals 14 residues. As DNA, the CDR3 is TGTGCCAGCAGTGAAGTGGGTCACACCGGGGAGCTGTTTTTT. It translates to CASSEVGHTGELFF. Drawing the rest from reference TRBV2 and TRBJ2-2, the complete variable domain is EPEVTQTPSHQVTQMGQEVILRCVPISNHLYFYWYRQILGQKVEFLVSFYNNEISEKSEIFDDQFSVERPDGSNFTLKIRSTKLEDSAMYFCASSEVGHTGELFFGEGSRLTVL.

J is TRBJ2-5 and V is TRBV2, with TRBD2 identical over 11 bases. With 5 bases clipped from V and 2 bases from J, the junction kept 4 bases outside the gene matches. CDR1 and CDR2 (germline): SNHLY, FYNNEI. The CDR3 loop spans 15 amino acids. The CDR3 nucleotides are TGTGCCAGCAGTAAGGGACTAGCGGCGCAAGAGACCCAGTACTTC. Amino acid sequence: CASSKGLAAQETQYF.